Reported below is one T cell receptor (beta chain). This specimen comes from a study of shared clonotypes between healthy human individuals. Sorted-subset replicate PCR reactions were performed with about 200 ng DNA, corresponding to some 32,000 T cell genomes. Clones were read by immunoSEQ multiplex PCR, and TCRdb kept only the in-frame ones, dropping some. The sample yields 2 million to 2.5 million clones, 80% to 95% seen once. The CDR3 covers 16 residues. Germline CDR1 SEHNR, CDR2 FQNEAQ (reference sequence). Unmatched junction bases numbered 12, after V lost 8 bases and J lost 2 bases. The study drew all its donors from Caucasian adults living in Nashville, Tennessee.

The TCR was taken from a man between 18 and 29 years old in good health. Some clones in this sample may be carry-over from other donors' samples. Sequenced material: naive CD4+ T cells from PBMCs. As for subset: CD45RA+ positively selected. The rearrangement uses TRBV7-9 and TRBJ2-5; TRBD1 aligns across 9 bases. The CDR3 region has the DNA TGTGCCAGCGGGGGCCGGTTCGGACAGGGGCAAGAGACCCAGTACTTC. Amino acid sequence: CASGGRFGQGQETQYF.